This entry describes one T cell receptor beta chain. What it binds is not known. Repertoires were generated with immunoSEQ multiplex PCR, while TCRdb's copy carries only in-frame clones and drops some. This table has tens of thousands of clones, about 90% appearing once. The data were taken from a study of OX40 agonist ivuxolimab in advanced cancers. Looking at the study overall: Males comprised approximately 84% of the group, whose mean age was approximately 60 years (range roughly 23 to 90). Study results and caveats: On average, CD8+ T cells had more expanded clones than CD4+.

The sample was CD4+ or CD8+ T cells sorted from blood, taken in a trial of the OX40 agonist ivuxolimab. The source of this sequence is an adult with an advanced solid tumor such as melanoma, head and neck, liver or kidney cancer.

This CDR3 reads CASSVAGAEDTQYF. The CDR3 nucleotides are TGTGCCAGCAGCGTAGCGGGGGCAGAAGATACGCAGTATTTT. The rearrangement joins TRBV9 to TRBJ2-3; D tentatively reads TRBD1 or TRBD2 (6 bases each). Per germline, CDR1 SGDLS and CDR2 YYNGEE. The CDR3 has 14 amino acids. The V end was cut by 0 bases, the J end by 5 bases, with 10 bases between.